This T cell receptor (beta chain) is from a study of human T cells and chemical hapten exposure. Background on the study: TCR yields per sample varied, mainly owing to small pooled library volume differences.

This clonotype was counted at least ten times. What it binds is unknown. Individual cDNA molecules each carried unique molecular identifiers attached by the library. Study processing details: A per-sample median of roughly 96,000 TCRs was observed, with a range of about 20,000 to 700,000. TCRdb analysed the RACE reads with MiXCR anew, one entry per CDR3 protein. TCRdb's processing, not the study's, gives the V and J calls here. The sample contains more than 60,000 distinct CDR3 sequences, roughly 8.6% of which appear only once. The V gene's germline CDR1 is ENHRY and CDR2 SYGVKD. CDR3 size: 17 residues. V was trimmed by 2 bases and J by 4 bases, leaving 18 bases between them. The time point denotes: healthy volunteer bleed at 6 weeks. The authors extracted total RNA from unfractionated whole blood. Study-wide findings and caveats: The number of TCRs over 1 in 1000 frequency stayed unchanged after DPC.

The clonotype comes from a male donor in good health. Some clones in this sample may be carry-over from other donors' samples. The genes are TRBV10-3 and TRBJ1-5; TRBD1 might be the D (6 bases). Sequencing was performed on whole blood. The CDR3 coding sequence is TGTGCCATCAGTGAGAAGGGGGGGCGCGGTCCGAATCAGCCCCAGCATTTT. This gives the protein CAISEKGGRGPNQPQHF.